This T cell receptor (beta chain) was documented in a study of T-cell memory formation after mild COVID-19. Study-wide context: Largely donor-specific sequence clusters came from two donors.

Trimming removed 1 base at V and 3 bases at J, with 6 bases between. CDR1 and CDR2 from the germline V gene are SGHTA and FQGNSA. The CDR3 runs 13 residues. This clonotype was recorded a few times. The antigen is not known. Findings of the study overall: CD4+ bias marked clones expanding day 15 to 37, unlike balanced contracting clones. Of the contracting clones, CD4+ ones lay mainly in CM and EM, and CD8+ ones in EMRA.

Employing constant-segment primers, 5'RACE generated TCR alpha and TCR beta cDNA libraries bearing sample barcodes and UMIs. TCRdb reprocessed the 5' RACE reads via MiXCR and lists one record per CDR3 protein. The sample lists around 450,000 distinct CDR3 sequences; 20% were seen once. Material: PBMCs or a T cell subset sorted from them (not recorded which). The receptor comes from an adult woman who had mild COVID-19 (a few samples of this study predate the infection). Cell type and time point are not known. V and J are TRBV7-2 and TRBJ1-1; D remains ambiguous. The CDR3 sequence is CASSLDSYTEAFF. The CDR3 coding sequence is TGTGCCAGCAGCTTAGACAGTTACACTGAAGCTTTCTTT.